This entry describes one TCR beta chain. Sequencing used immunoSEQ multiplex PCR; TCRdb keeps in-frame clones, though not all of them. Of about 120,000 clones in the sample, roughly 87% were seen once. The data originate from a study of T cell responses to AZD1222 COVID-19 vaccine. Trimming pared 0 bases from V and 4 bases from J, leaving 8 bases between. CDR1 and CDR2 from the germline V gene are KGHDR and SFDVKD. The length of the CDR3 is 14 residues. This rearrangement joins TRBV24-1 to TRBJ1-2; unclear D gene. Sequences were derived from peripheral blood, sampled on day 0 of AZD1222 vaccination. This sequence was found in an adult in good health. CDR3 sequence: CATSDLGGIYGYTF. DNA of the CDR3: TGTGCCACCAGTGATTTGGGCGGGATCTATGGCTACACCTTC.